A single sample is the source of the 32 T cell receptor beta chains below, sequenced in a study of blood T cells in healthy people across ages (dated by TCRdb to between 2014 and 2017). The library was made by 5' RACE. The second PCR ran for roughly 7 to 11 cycles and used a J-beta primer mix along with a sample-barcoded 5' primer. TCRdb redid the processing of the public reads, applying fastp at Q25 and MiXCR, and retained in-frame beta chains. Merged by CDR3 protein, the rows form single entries marked with the most common genes and DNA. The sample table lists some 1.8 million distinct CDR3 sequences, about two fifths of them with a count of one. The leading ten clones occupy about 23% of the sample. What was sequenced was blood. These receptors came from a human donor in good health.

This clonotype was counted between two and nine times. This sequence joins TRBV12-3 or TRBV12-4 and TRBJ1-4, with D uncertain. The CDR3 loop spans 13 amino acids. Trimming removed 2 bases from V and 7 bases from J, with 8 bases in between. Here the CDR3 reads CASSLLRGEKLFF. In DNA form, the CDR3 reads TGTGCCAGCAGTTTATTGCGGGGTGAAAAACTGTTTTTT.

The rearrangement joins TRBV7-2 to TRBJ1-2; a possible D gene is TRBD1 (5 bases). Trimming stripped 3 bases from V and 2 bases from J, with 10 bases between. This CDR3 is built from 14 residues. Germline CDR1 reads SGHTA; CDR2 reads FQGNSA. DNA for the CDR3: TGTGCCAGCAGCTTTCAACAGGAGAACTATGGCTACACCTTC. Protein: CASSFQQENYGYTF.

This clonotype was counted only a few times. The rearrangement joins TRBV20-1 to TRBJ2-5; the D is unclear. The CDR3 length is 11 residues. Germline loops: CDR1 DFQATT, CDR2 SNEGSKA (reference sequence). Trimming removed 1 base from V and 4 bases from J, with 4 bases in between. Here the CDR3 DNA reads TGCAGTGCTAGAGGTCCAGAGACCCAGTACTTC. Amino acid sequence: CSARGPETQYF.

This chain uses TRBV7-9 with TRBJ2-1; unclear D gene. CDR1 is SEHNR, CDR2 FQNEAQ, per germline (reference sequence). V lost 1 base and J lost 5, with 9 bases in between. This CDR3 comprises 14 residues. This chain's CDR3 is CASSLVIQNNEQFF. The CDR3 nucleotides are TGTGCCAGCAGCTTAGTGATCCAAAACAATGAGCAGTTCTTC.

The rearrangement joins TRBV5-1 to TRBJ2-7, with TRBD1 matching 9 bases. The CDR3 covers 15 residues. The germline V gene encodes CDR1 SGHRS and CDR2 YFSETQ. The trim removed 3 bases at V and 7 bases at J, leaving 11 bases unmatched. Here the CDR3 reads CASSSADRGWEEQYF. CDR3 coding DNA: TGCGCCAGCAGCTCCGCGGACAGGGGTTGGGAAGAGCAGTACTTC.

The V and J genes are TRBV4-3 and TRBJ2-4; D is possibly TRBD1 or TRBD2 (5 bases each). Trimming shortened V by 3 bases and J by 0 bases, and 9 bases separated the two germline ends. This CDR3 has 15 amino acids. CDR1 LGHNA and CDR2 YSLEER come from the germline V gene. CDR3 sequence reads: CASSHWDGAKNIQYF. CDR3 nucleotide sequence: TGCGCCAGCAGCCACTGGGACGGAGCCAAAAACATTCAGTACTTC.

The chain carries TRBV27 and TRBJ2-3, with D perhaps TRBD1 (5 bases). The CDR3 runs 16 residues. The germline V gene encodes CDR1 MNHEY and CDR2 SMNVEV (reference sequence). V dropped 3 bases and J dropped 0 bases, with 13 bases sitting between them. The CDR3 nucleotides are TGTGCCAGCAGTTTCAGGACAAGGATTAGCACAGATACGCAGTATTTT. This gives the protein CASSFRTRISTDTQYF.

This clonotype has only one observation. The chain links TRBV12-3 or TRBV12-4 to TRBJ1-1; the D gene is possibly TRBD1 (5 bases). The CDR3 contains 14 residues. V was trimmed by 7 bases and J by 1 base, leaving 13 bases between them. CDR3 amino acids: CASNSGEPNTEAFF. The CDR3 DNA reads TGTGCCAGCAACTCGGGGGAACCGAACACTGAAGCTTTCTTT.

V and J are TRBV21-1 and TRBJ2-3; the listed D gene, TRBD2, was not tested against the DNA. TRBV21-1 is a recognized pseudogene. The CDR3 length is 13 residues. Here the CDR3 DNA reads TGTTTATTTGGACCGGCCCACACAGATACGCAGTATTTT. Protein sequence: CLFGPAHTDTQYF.

V gene TRBV20-1 combines with J gene TRBJ2-5; TRBD1 might be the D (6 bases). This CDR3 spans 15 amino acids. The ends were cut back, 1 base at V and 2 bases at J, with 14 bases in the middle. Per the germline V gene, CDR1 is DFQATT and CDR2 is SNEGSKA (reference sequence). This chain's CDR3 is CSARGSGTPQETQYF. CDR3 DNA: TGCAGTGCTAGAGGGTCCGGGACACCTCAAGAGACCCAGTACTTC.

This clonotype was detected a few times. The chain links TRBV12-3 or TRBV12-4 to TRBJ1-4; D remains unclear. The V end was cut by 6 bases, the J end by 8 bases, with 19 bases between. This CDR3 is 15 amino acids long. The CDR3 sequence is CASRNRGSRREKLFF. The CDR3 DNA reads TGTGCCAGCAGGAACCGAGGGAGCCGTCGAGAAAAACTGTTTTTT.

This CDR3 is CASSPQLTGVDTEAFF. The CDR3 DNA sequence: TGCGCCAGCAGCCCCCAGCTGACAGGGGTGGACACTGAAGCTTTCTTT. This chain joins TRBV5-1 and TRBJ1-1; 8 positions match TRBD1. CDR3 size: 16 residues. V dropped 4 bases and J dropped 3; count of bases not matched to a gene: 11. In germline, CDR1 is SGHRS, CDR2 YFSETQ.

V and J are TRBV20-1 and TRBJ2-5; D is uncertain. CDR3 length equals 14 residues. Per the germline V gene, CDR1 is DFQATT and CDR2 is SNEGSKA (reference sequence). The CDR3 loop is CSALPRVGGETQYF. In DNA form, the CDR3 reads TGCAGCGCACTGCCCCGCGTAGGCGGAGAGACCCAGTACTTC.

On this clonotype itself: One end of the junction fails to match germline, which may point to a read error. V gene TRBV11-2 combines with J gene TRBJ1-5; 7 nucleotides agree with TRBD1. CDR3 length equals 15 residues. CDR1 is SGHAT, CDR2 FQNNGV, per germline. The DNA of the CDR3 is TGTGCCGGCAGCGTAAATACAGGGGGCAATCAGCCCCAGCATTTT. It is translated as CAGSVNTGGNQPQHF.

This clonotype was seen a few times. V and J are TRBV10-3 and TRBJ1-6; 8 bases align to TRBD1. The J segment lost 3 bases and the V segment lost 2 bases, leaving 0 bases of the junction unmatched. Germline V lookup: CDR1 ENHRY, CDR2 SYGVKD. The CDR3 has 15 amino acids. CDR3 loop: CAISEGQGYNSPLHF. DNA for the CDR3: TGTGCCATCAGTGAGGGACAGGGCTATAATTCACCCCTCCACTTT.

This clonotype was seen more than once but under ten times. This chain joins TRBV7-2 and TRBJ2-3; D possibly corresponds to TRBD2 (5 bases). The ends were cut back, 1 base at V and 4 bases at J, with 9 bases in the middle. The CDR3 totals 14 residues. The germline CDR1 and CDR2 sequences are SGHTA and FQGNSA. The CDR3 DNA reads TGTGCCAGCAGCTTAGAATTCGGGGCAGATACGCAGTATTTT. This sequence encodes CASSLEFGADTQYF.

V usage is TRBV24-1 and J usage is TRBJ2-6; TRBD2 matches 7 bases. The CDR3 runs 15 residues. Germline lookup yields CDR1 KGHDR and CDR2 SFDVKD. V trimming: 12 bases; J trimming: 4 bases; junction bases outside the gene matches: 11. The CDR3 DNA sequence: TGTGCCCCGGGACGGGAGGCGCGCGGGGCCAACGTCCTGACTTTC. Encoded protein: CAPGREARGANVLTF.

This clonotype was observed a few times. The CDR3 reads CAISGTGGQPQHF. The CDR3 region has the DNA TGTGCCATCAGTGGGACTGGGGGTCAGCCCCAGCATTTT. The chain has TRBV10-3 and TRBJ1-5; tentatively, D is TRBD1 (5 bases). V shed 4 bases and J shed 6 bases, with 10 bases lying between them. The CDR3 spans 13 residues. Germline loops: CDR1 ENHRY, CDR2 SYGVKD.

The chain combines TRBV5-1 with TRBJ2-3; D may be TRBD2 (5 bases). Germline loops: CDR1 SGHRS, CDR2 YFSETQ. Trimming pared 3 bases from V and 7 bases from J, leaving 18 bases between. The CDR3 totals 15 residues. The DNA for the CDR3 is TGCGCCAGCAGCTCACTAGGGCGGGCGGAAAATACGCAGTATTTT. This translates into CASSSLGRAENTQYF.

This clonotype has more than one count but fewer than ten. The chain links TRBV20-1 to TRBJ2-7; either TRBD1 or TRBD2 may fit D (5 bases each). The V end lost 0 bases, the J end lost 4 bases, and 16 bases lay between the germline ends. The CDR3 is 15 amino acids. Germline V CDR1 and CDR2: DFQATT, SNEGSKA (reference sequence). CDR3 protein: CSARDLRDPQYEQYF. CDR3 DNA: TGCAGTGCTAGAGATCTTAGGGACCCTCAATACGAGCAGTACTTC.

The rearrangement links TRBV5-1 to TRBJ1-6, with D unclear. The CDR3 is made up of 16 amino acids. Germline V gives CDR1 SGHRS, CDR2 YFSETQ. The ends were cut back, 0 bases at V and 9 bases at J, with 16 bases in the middle. CDR3 region: CASSLAPPEAGSPLHF. The CDR3 region has the DNA TGCGCCAGCAGCTTGGCCCCGCCGGAGGCAGGTTCACCCCTCCACTTT.

V and J are TRBV12-3 or TRBV12-4 and TRBJ1-2, with 9 bases identical to TRBD1. CDR3 length: 14 amino acids. Unmatched junction bases numbered 5, after V lost 3 bases and J lost 6 bases. CDR3 loop: CASSFTGGAHGYTF. CDR3 in DNA: TGTGCCAGCAGTTTCACAGGGGGCGCCCATGGCTACACCTTC.

This chain links TRBV5-1 with TRBJ2-3; 11 bases are a match to TRBD2. The ends lost 6 bases at V and 4 bases at J; junction bases unmatched: 7. Germline V gene lookup returns CDR1 SGHRS and CDR2 YFSETQ. The CDR3 extends over 15 amino acids. CDR3 nucleotide sequence: TGCGCCAGCAACCCTACTAGCGGGAGTTCAGATACGCAGTATTTT. Amino acid sequence: CASNPTSGSSDTQYF.

The table lists this clonotype with a few counts. The CDR3 loop reads CASSPTSGDTYNEQFF. The CDR3 bases are TGTGCCAGCAGCCCGACTAGCGGGGATACCTACAATGAGCAGTTCTTC. V and J are TRBV11-3 and TRBJ2-1; TRBD2 matches 11 bases. Germline V gives CDR1 SGHNT, CDR2 YENEEA. This CDR3 region has 16 residues. J gave up 2 bases and V 5 bases, and 5 bases lay outside the gene matches.

This clonotype was found a few times. The chain couples TRBV7-9 to TRBJ2-3, with D possibly matching TRBD2 (7 bases). The CDR3 runs to 17 residues. Between the trimmed V and J ends, which lost 2 bases and 2 bases, there was a span of 17 bases. CDR1 is SEHNR and CDR2 is FQNEAQ in the germline V gene (reference sequence). The CDR3 sequence: CASSLPRRGPPTDTQYF. The CDR3 DNA reads TGTGCCAGCAGCTTACCCCGGCGGGGGCCCCCCACAGATACGCAGTATTTT.

This clonotype was counted between two and nine times. CDR3 loop: CSAIVDSTETQYF. The CDR3 DNA sequence: TGCAGTGCTATTGTAGATTCCACAGAGACCCAGTACTTC. V is TRBV20-1 and J is TRBJ2-5; D gene uncertain. Germline CDR1 reads DFQATT; CDR2 reads SNEGSKA (reference sequence). V dropped 4 bases and J dropped 4 bases, with 13 bases sitting between them. The CDR3 totals 13 residues.

This clonotype showed up many times. The J gene is TRBJ1-2, the V gene TRBV20-1; D is undetermined. The V gene's germline CDR1 is DFQATT and CDR2 SNEGSKA (reference sequence). The CDR3 length is 10 residues. The V gene lost 4 bases and the J gene lost 0 bases, with 0 bases spanning the gap. DNA for the CDR3: TGCAGTGCTACTAACTATGGCTACACCTTC. Residues: CSATNYGYTF.

This clonotype was seen a few times. Germline and junction disagree at one end, which may indicate a read error. The V call is TRBV7-8, the J call TRBJ2-5; D is perhaps TRBD1 (5 bases). Per the germline V gene, CDR1 is SGHVS and CDR2 is FQNEAQ. CDR3 length equals 16 residues. For the CDR3, the DNA is TGTGCCAGCAGTTTAGAATCGGGCAGGGTGTCAGAGACCCAGTACTTC. Translated, it gives CASSLESGRVSETQYF.

The chain employs TRBV7-2 and TRBJ2-3; no firm D call. The CDR3 consists of 13 residues. Trimming took 0 bases from V and 5 from J, leaving 6 bases between them. Germline CDR1 SGHTA, CDR2 FQGNSA. The CDR3 reads CASSLASVDTQYF. CDR3 nucleotides: TGTGCCAGCAGCTTAGCGTCGGTAGATACGCAGTATTTT.

This clonotype was recorded a few times. The J gene is TRBJ1-2, the V gene TRBV5-1, with D tentatively TRBD1 (6 bases). The CDR3 length is 13 residues. Trimming removed 2 bases from V and 6 bases from J, with 11 bases in between. Germline CDR1 is SGHRS and CDR2 is YFSETQ. CDR3 nucleotide sequence: TGCGCCAGCAGCTTTCCACAGGGAAATGGCTACACCTTC. Amino acids: CASSFPQGNGYTF.

This clonotype has a handful of counts. This chain joins TRBV5-5 and TRBJ2-1; a possible D gene is TRBD2 (6 bases). V was cut by 2 bases and J by 6 bases, with 9 bases left in between. The CDR3 runs 13 residues. Germline V gene sequence: CDR1 SGHKS, CDR2 YYEKEE (reference sequence). Written as DNA, the CDR3 is TGTGCCAGCAGCTTCCAGGGAGGCAATGAGCAGTTCTTC. Amino acids: CASSFQGGNEQFF.

The V call is TRBV20-1, the J call TRBJ2-7, with a tentative D call TRBD1 (6 bases). The CDR3 runs 11 residues. Trimming left V 7 bases short and J 4 bases short, with 11 bases between. In germline, CDR1 is DFQATT, CDR2 SNEGSKA (reference sequence). The CDR3 sequence: CSGQVGYEQYF. The CDR3 nucleotides read TGCAGTGGACAGGTGGGTTACGAGCAGTACTTC.